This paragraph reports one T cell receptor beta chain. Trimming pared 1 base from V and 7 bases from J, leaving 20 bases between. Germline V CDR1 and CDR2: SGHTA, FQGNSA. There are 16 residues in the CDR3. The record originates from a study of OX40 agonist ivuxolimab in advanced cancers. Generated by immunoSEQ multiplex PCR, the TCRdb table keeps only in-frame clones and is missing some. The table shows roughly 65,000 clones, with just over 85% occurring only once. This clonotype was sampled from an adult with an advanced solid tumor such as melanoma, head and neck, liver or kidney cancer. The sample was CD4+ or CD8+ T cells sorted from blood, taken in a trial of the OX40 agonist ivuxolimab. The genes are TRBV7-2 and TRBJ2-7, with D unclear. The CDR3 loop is CASSLVPGGFGREQYF. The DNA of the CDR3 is TGTGCCAGCAGCTTAGTGCCGGGCGGCTTCGGTAGGGAGCAGTACTTC.